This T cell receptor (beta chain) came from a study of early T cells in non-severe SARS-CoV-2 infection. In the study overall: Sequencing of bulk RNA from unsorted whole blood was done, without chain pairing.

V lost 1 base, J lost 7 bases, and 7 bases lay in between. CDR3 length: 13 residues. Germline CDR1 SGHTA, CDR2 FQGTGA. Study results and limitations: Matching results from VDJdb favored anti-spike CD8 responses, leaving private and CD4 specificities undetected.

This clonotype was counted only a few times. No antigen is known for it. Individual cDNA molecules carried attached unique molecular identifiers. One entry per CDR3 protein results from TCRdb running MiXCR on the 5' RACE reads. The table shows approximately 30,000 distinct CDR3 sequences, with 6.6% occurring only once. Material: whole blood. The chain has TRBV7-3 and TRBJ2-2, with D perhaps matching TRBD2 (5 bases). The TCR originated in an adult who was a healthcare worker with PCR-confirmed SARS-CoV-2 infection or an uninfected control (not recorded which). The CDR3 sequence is CASSLSEGGELFF. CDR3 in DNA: TGTGCCAGCAGCTTAAGTGAGGGCGGGGAGCTGTTTTTT.